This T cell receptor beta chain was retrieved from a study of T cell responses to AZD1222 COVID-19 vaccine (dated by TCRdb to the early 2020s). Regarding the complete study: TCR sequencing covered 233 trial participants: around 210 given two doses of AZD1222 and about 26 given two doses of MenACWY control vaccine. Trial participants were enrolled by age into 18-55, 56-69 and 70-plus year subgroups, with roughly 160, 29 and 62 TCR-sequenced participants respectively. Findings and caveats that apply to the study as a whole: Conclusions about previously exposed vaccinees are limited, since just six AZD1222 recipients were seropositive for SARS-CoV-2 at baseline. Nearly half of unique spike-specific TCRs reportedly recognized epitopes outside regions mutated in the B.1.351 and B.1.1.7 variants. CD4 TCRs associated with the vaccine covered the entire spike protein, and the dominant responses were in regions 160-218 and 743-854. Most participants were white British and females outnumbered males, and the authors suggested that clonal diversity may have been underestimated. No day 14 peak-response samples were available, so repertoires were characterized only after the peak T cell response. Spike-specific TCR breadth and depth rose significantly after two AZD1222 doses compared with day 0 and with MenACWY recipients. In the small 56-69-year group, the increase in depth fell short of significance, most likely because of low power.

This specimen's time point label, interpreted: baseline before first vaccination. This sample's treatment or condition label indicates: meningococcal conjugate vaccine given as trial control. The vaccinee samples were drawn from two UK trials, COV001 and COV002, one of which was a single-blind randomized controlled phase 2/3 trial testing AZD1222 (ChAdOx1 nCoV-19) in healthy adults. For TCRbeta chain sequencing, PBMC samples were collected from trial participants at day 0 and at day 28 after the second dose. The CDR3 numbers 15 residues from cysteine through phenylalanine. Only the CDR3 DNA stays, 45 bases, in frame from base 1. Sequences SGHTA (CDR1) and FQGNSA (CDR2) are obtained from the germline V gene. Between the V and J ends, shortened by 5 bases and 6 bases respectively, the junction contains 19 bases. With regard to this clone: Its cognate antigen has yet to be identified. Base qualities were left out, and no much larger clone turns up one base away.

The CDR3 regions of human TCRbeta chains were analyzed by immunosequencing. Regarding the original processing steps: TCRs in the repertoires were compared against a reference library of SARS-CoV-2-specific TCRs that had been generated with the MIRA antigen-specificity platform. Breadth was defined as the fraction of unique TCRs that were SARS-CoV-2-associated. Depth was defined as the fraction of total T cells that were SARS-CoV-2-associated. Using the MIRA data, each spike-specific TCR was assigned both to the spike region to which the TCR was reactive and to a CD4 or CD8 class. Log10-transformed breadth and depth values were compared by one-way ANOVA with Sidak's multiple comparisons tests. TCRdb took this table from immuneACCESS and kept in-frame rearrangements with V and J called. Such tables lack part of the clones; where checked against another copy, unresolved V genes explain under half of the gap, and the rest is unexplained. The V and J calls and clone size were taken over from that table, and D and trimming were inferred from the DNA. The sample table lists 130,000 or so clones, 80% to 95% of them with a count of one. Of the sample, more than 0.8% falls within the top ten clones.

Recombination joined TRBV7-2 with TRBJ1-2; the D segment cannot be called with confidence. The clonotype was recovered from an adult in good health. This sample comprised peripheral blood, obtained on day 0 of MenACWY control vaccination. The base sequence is TGTGCCAGCAGCCTCCAGAGGTATGCTGGGGATGGCTACACCTTC. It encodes CASSLQRYAGDGYTF.